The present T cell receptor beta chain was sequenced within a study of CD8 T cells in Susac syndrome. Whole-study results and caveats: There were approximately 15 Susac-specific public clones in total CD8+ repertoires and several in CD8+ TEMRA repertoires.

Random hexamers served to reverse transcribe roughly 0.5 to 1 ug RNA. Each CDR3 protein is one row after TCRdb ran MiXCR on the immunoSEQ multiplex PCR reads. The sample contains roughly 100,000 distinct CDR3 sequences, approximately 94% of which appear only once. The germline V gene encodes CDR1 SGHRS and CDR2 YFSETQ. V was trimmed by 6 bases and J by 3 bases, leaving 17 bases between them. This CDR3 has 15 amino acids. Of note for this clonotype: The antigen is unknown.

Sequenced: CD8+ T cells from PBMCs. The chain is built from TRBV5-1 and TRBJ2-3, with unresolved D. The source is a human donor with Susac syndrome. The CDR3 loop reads CASMVGRSGTDTQYF. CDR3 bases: TGCGCCAGCATGGTCGGGCGTAGTGGTACAGATACGCAGTATTTT. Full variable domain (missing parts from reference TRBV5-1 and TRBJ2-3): KAGVTQTPRYLIKTRGQQVTLSCSPISGHRSVSWYQQTPGQGLQFLFEYFSETQRNKGNFPGRFSGRQFSNSRSEMNVSTLELGDSALYLCASMVGRSGTDTQYFGPGTRLTVL.